One sample yielded the 24 T cell receptor beta chains listed below, sequenced in a study of shared clonotypes between healthy human individuals. Repertoires were generated with immunoSEQ multiplex PCR, while TCRdb's copy carries only in-frame clones and drops some. Of about 230,000 clones in the sample, under 80% were seen once. Sequenced input: memory CD4+ T cells sorted from blood. Subset noted: CD45RA-negative fraction. These receptors all stem from a man aged 25-45 years in good health.

The V gene is TRBV27, the J gene TRBJ1-2; D remains ambiguous. Germline values: CDR1 MNHEY, CDR2 SMNVEV (reference sequence). V shed 6 bases and J shed 8 bases, with 16 bases lying between them. The CDR3 covers 13 residues. The CDR3 coding sequence is TGTGCCAGCAGACCCGGGCCAGACGGGGGCTACACCTTC. Translated, it gives CASRPGPDGGYTF.

This clone occurred a few times. The V and J genes are TRBV15 and TRBJ2-7; D is unresolved. Per germline, CDR1 LNHNV and CDR2 YYDKDF (reference sequence). Trimming pared 0 bases from V and 1 base from J, leaving 16 bases between. The length of the CDR3 is 17 residues. This CDR3 is CATSRDLKGAGSYEQYF. The CDR3 DNA follows: TGTGCCACCAGCAGAGATCTCAAGGGCGCCGGGTCCTACGAGCAGTACTTC.

V usage is TRBV10-3 and J usage is TRBJ2-3; TRBD2 might be the D (6 bases). The V and J ends lost 0 bases and 2 bases respectively, with 12 bases between them. The CDR3 totals 16 residues. The germline V gene has CDR1 ENHRY and CDR2 SYGVKD. The CDR3 region is CAISESLAVNTDTQYF. DNA of the CDR3: TGTGCCATCAGTGAGTCGTTAGCGGTCAACACAGATACGCAGTATTTT.

The chain employs TRBV18 and TRBJ1-4; 9 bases are a match to TRBD1. The V and J ends lost 3 bases and 8 bases, in that order; junction bases with no gene match: 1. This CDR3 is 13 amino acids long. The germline CDR1 and CDR2 sequences are KGHSH and LQKENI. DNA for the CDR3: TGTGCCAGCTCACCGGGGACAGGGGAAAAACTGTTTTTT. This encodes CASSPGTGEKLFF.

The chain recombines TRBV5-1 with TRBJ2-7, with 11 bases matching TRBD2. CDR1 and CDR2 from the germline V gene are SGHRS and YFSETQ. The J segment lost 5 bases and the V segment lost 2 bases, leaving 3 bases of the junction unmatched. The CDR3 consists of 14 residues. DNA for the CDR3: TGCGCCAGCAGCTTACTAGCGGGAGTTAACGAGCAGTACTTC. Residues: CASSLLAGVNEQYF. Filled out from reference TRBV5-1 and TRBJ2-7, the complete variable domain reads KAGVTQTPRYLIKTRGQQVTLSCSPISGHRSVSWYQQTPGQGLQFLFEYFSETQRNKGNFPGRFSGRQFSNSRSEMNVSTLELGDSALYLCASSLLAGVNEQYFGPGTRLTVT.

The chain uses TRBV6-5 and TRBJ2-5; D is tentatively TRBD1 or TRBD2 (5 bases each). Trimming left V 1 base short and J 7 bases short, with 16 bases between. CDR1 MNHEY and CDR2 SVGAGI come from the germline V gene. The CDR3 covers 15 residues. CDR3 amino acids: CASSYLDRTRGTQYF. The CDR3 DNA reads TGTGCCAGCAGTTACTTGGACCGCACTAGGGGGACCCAGTACTTC.

The chain has TRBV2 and TRBJ1-1, with TRBD1 matching 7 bases. V lost 8 bases and J lost 1; bases outside the gene matches: 10. There are 15 residues in the CDR3. Germline V lookup: CDR1 SNHLY, CDR2 FYNNEI. The CDR3: CASVKGARGNTEAFF. The CDR3 nucleotides read TGTGCCAGCGTTAAGGGGGCGCGGGGGAACACTGAAGCTTTCTTT.

At least ten counts were recorded for this clone. The genes are TRBV9 and TRBJ1-2; 11 bases are a match to TRBD1. The CDR3 is 16 residues long. The germline V gene has CDR1 SGDLS and CDR2 YYNGEE. After removal of 4 bases from V and 6 bases from J, the junction contained 11 bases not matched to a gene. The CDR3 loop is CASSLRDRGISDGYTF. Here the CDR3 DNA reads TGTGCCAGCAGCCTCCGGGACAGGGGGATTTCGGATGGCTACACCTTC. The complete variable domain, with remaining parts taken from reference TRBV9 and TRBJ1-2, reads DSGVTQTPKHLITATGQRVTLRCSPRSGDLSVYWYQQSLDQGLQFLIQYYNGEERAKGNILERFSAQQFPDLHSELNLSSLELGDSALYFCASSLRDRGISDGYTFGSGTRLTVV.

This chain joins TRBV29-1 and TRBJ1-1; 9 bases fit TRBD1. CDR1 is SQVTM and CDR2 is ANQGSEA in the germline V gene. The CDR3 length is 13 residues. V lost 6 bases and J lost 4; bases outside the gene matches: 6. The CDR3 nucleotides are TGCAGCGTCGTCGGGACAGGGAGCACTGAAGCTTTCTTT. As protein: CSVVGTGSTEAFF.

The rearrangement uses TRBV7-9 and TRBJ1-2; 7 positions agree with TRBD1. The CDR3 is 17 residues long. From germline, CDR1 is SEHNR and CDR2 FQNEAQ (reference sequence). Trimming at V came to 1 base and at J to 2 bases, leaving 10 bases not matched to a gene. CDR3 region: CASSLERLDRINYGYTF. CDR3 coding DNA: TGTGCCAGCAGCTTAGAACGTCTGGACAGGATCAACTATGGCTACACCTTC.

The rearrangement links TRBV5-5 to TRBJ2-6; D uncertain. With 2 bases removed from V and 0 bases from J, the gap between germline ends came to 12 bases. The length of the CDR3 is 17 residues. Germline V gene lookup returns CDR1 SGHKS and CDR2 YYEKEE (reference sequence). This CDR3 reads CASSLMGGDSGANVLTF. The CDR3 DNA reads TGTGCCAGCAGCTTAATGGGTGGTGACTCTGGGGCCAACGTCCTGACTTTC.

The rearrangement links TRBV28 to TRBJ1-4, with D possibly matching TRBD1 (5 bases). V shed 9 bases and J shed 8 bases, with 22 bases lying between them. Germline loops: CDR1 MDHEN, CDR2 SYDVKM. CDR3 length equals 15 residues. DNA of the CDR3: TGTGCCAGTGAAGGGACTCCTGGAATGGTCGAAAAACTGTTTTTT. As protein: CASEGTPGMVEKLFF.

The chain links TRBV30 to TRBJ2-2; tentatively, D is TRBD2 (6 bases). Germline-derived CDR1 and CDR2 are GTSNPN and SVGIG (reference sequence). The CDR3 loop spans 15 amino acids. Trimming shortened V by 0 bases and J by 5 bases, and 13 bases separated the two germline ends. The CDR3 DNA reads TGTGCCTGGAGTGTACTTCTCGGGGGTACCGGGGAGCTGTTTTTT. Translating gives CAWSVLLGGTGELFF.

The chain has TRBV11-2 and TRBJ2-7; 7 nucleotides align to TRBD2. This CDR3 is built from 15 residues. J gave up 1 base and V 0 bases, and 3 bases lay outside the gene matches. The germline gives CDR1 SGHAT, CDR2 FQNNGV. The CDR3 is CASSLEAGQSYEQYF. The CDR3 region has the DNA TGTGCCAGCAGCTTAGAAGCGGGGCAATCCTACGAGCAGTACTTC.

This clone was recorded once. V is TRBV2 and J is TRBJ2-1; D possibly corresponds to TRBD2 (5 bases). The CDR3 covers 14 residues. The germline V gene has CDR1 SNHLY and CDR2 FYNNEI. Between the trimmed V and J ends, which lost 4 bases and 6 bases, there was a span of 13 bases. The CDR3 loop reads CASSVGVIVNEQFF. CDR3 coding DNA: TGTGCCAGCAGTGTCGGGGTAATTGTCAATGAGCAGTTCTTC.

CDR3 sequence (DNA): TGTGCCAGCTCATCCTCGACAGGGGGCTTAGGGGGCACTGAAGCTTTCTTT. Encoded protein: CASSSSTGGLGGTEAFF. The chain employs TRBV18 and TRBJ1-1, with 10 bases aligning to TRBD1. The J segment lost 4 bases and the V segment lost 5 bases, leaving 13 bases of the junction unmatched. The V gene's germline CDR1 is KGHSH and CDR2 LQKENI. This CDR3 region has 17 residues.

This chain connects TRBV12-2 to TRBJ2-2; TRBD1, the D gene given by the table, was not confirmed from the DNA. TRBV12-2 is noted as a pseudogene. The CDR3 is made up of 15 amino acids. In nucleotides, the CDR3 is TGTGCCAGCAGCTCCCTCCGACAGAACACCGGGGAGCTGTTTTTT. This translates into CASSSLRQNTGELFF.

This clone was counted only a few times. The chain is built from TRBV7-3 and TRBJ2-1; possible D gene TRBD2, 6 bases. The V gene lost 5 bases and the J gene lost 4 bases, with 15 bases spanning the gap. Germline V gives CDR1 SGHTA, CDR2 FQGTGA. The CDR3 contains 15 residues. The CDR3 sequence is CASSLGNGGYNEQFF. CDR3 sequence (DNA): TGTGCCAGCAGCCTAGGAAACGGGGGTTACAATGAGCAGTTCTTC.

J is TRBJ2-3 and V is TRBV18; no clear D gene. V gave up 3 bases and J gave up 5 bases, with 18 bases separating them. This CDR3 contains 16 residues. CDR1 is KGHSH, CDR2 LQKENI, per germline. DNA of the CDR3: TGTGCCAGCTCACCCATTTTTGGACCGCCCAAAGATACGCAGTATTTT. It specifies CASSPIFGPPKDTQYF.

The chain has TRBV28 and TRBJ2-7; D is possibly TRBD2 (6 bases). This CDR3 is 15 amino acids long. Trimming took 2 bases from V and 2 from J, leaving 13 bases between them. CDR1 is MDHEN, CDR2 SYDVKM, per germline. DNA of the CDR3: TGTGCCAGCAGTTTAGATGGGACTGTAACCTACGAGCAGTACTTC. Protein sequence: CASSLDGTVTYEQYF. Full variable domain (remainder filled in from reference TRBV28 and TRBJ2-7): DVKVTQSSRYLVKRTGEKVFLECVQDMDHENMFWYRQDPGLGLRLIYFSYDVKMKEKGDIPEGYSVSREKKERFSLILESASTNQTSMYLCASSLDGTVTYEQYFGPGTRLTVT.

This chain links TRBV5-1 with TRBJ2-7; TRBD1 matches 10 bases. The germline CDR1 and CDR2 sequences are SGHRS and YFSETQ. The CDR3 spans 16 residues. The J segment lost 2 bases and the V segment lost 0 bases, leaving 5 bases of the junction unmatched. As DNA, the CDR3 is TGCGCCAGCAGCTTGGCCCTGGACAGGGGGACCTACGAGCAGTACTTC. Translated: CASSLALDRGTYEQYF.

This clone has ten or more counts. The rearrangement joins TRBV10-1 to TRBJ2-3, with TRBD2 identical over 14 bases. V gave up 4 bases and J gave up 6 bases; unmatched junction bases: 0. Germline CDR1 reads WNHNN; CDR2 reads SYGVQD (reference sequence). CDR3 length: 14 residues. The CDR3 region is CASSGTSGRDTQYF. The CDR3 DNA sequence: TGCGCCAGCAGTGGGACTAGCGGGAGGGATACGCAGTATTTT.

This clone was seen a few times. The J gene is TRBJ2-1, the V gene TRBV2; D gene unclear. The CDR3 spans 10 residues. CDR1 and CDR2 (germline): SNHLY, FYNNEI. With 6 bases removed from V and 9 bases from J, the gap between germline ends came to 6 bases. The DNA for the CDR3 is TGTGCCAGCAGGTTCGGTGAGCAGTTCTTC. This codes for CASRFGEQFF.

This sequence joins TRBV21-1 and TRBJ1-1. TRBV21-1 is described as a pseudogene. CDR3 length: 17 amino acids. The CDR3 reads CASSKVVSPGFRTEAFF. The CDR3, as DNA: TGTGCCAGCAGCAAAGTAGTTAGCCCGGGCTTTAGGACTGAAGCTTTCTTT.